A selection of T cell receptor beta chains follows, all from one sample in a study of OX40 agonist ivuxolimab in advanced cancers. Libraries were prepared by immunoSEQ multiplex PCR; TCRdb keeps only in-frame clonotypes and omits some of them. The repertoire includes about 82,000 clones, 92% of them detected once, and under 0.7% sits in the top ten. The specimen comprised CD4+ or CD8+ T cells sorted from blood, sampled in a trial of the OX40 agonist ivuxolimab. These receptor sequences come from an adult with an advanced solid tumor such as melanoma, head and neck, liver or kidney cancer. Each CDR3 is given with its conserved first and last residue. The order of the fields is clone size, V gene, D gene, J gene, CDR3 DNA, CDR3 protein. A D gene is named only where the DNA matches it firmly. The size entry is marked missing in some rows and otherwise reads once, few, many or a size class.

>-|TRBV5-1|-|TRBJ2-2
TGCGCCAGCAACGATGGGGGTGCCGGGGAGCTGTTTTTT
CASNDGGAGELFF
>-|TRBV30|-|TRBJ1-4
TGTGCCTGGAGATCAGCCCCTAATGAAAAACTGTTTTTT
CAWRSAPNEKLFF
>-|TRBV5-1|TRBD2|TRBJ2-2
TGCGCCAGCAGCCCAATAAACTCCGGGACTAGCGGGAGAGGGACCGGGGAGCTGTTTTTT
CASSPINSGTSGRGTGELFF
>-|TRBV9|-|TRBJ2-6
TGTGCCAGCAGCCGGAGTCTAATCTCTTCTGGGGCCAACGTCCTGACTTTC
CASSRSLISSGANVLTF
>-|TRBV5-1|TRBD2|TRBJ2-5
TGCGCCAGCAGCTTTAGGACTAGCGCGGAAGAGACCCAGTACTTC
CASSFRTSAEETQYF
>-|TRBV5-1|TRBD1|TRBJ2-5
TGCGCCAGCAGCGTCGGACAGGGCTCTAGAGAGACCCAGTACTTC
CASSVGQGSRETQYF
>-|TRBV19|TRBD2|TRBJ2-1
TGTGCCAGTATTTCTAGCGGGGGATCCTACAATGAGCAGTTCTTC
CASISSGGSYNEQFF
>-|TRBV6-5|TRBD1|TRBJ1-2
TGTGCCAGCAGTATGGACAGGGCGTTGGGCTACACCTTC
CASSMDRALGYTF
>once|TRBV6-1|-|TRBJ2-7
TGTGCCAGCAGTGGACTAGTATCCTCCTACGAGCAGTACTTC
CASSGLVSSYEQYF
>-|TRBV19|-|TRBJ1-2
TGTGCCAGCAATAAGGGGGAGGATGGCTACACCTTC
CASNKGEDGYTF
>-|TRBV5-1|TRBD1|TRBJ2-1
TGCGCCAGCAGCTTCGGACAGGGCGACAATGAGCAGTTCTTC
CASSFGQGDNEQFF
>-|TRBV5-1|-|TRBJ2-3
TGCGCCAGCAGCTTGGCAAGCAGGCCTAGCACAGATACGCAGTATTTT
CASSLASRPSTDTQYF
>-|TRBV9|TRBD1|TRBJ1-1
TGTGCCAGCAGCGTAGGTTTGACAGGGGAACTGAACACTGAAGCTTTCTTT
CASSVGLTGELNTEAFF
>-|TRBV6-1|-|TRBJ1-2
TGTGCCAGCAGTGAAGGGTCTCAAACCTTC
CASSEGSQTF
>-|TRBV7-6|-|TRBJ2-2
TGTGCCAGCAGCTTAGAGCTATCCTCCGGGGAGCTGTTTTTT
CASSLELSSGELFF
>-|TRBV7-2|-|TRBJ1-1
TGTGCCAGCAGCCAAAACCCCAGGGGAATAGGAGGGAGAGCTTTCTTT
CASSQNPRGIGGRAFF
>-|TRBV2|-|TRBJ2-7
TGTGCCAGCTCTTCCTCCTACGAGCAGTACTTC
CASSSSYEQYF
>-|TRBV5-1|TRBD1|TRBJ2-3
TGCGCCAGCAGCTTGGGACAGGGGTCAGATACGCAGTATTTT
CASSLGQGSDTQYF
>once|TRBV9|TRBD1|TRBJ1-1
TGTGCCAGCAGCGTCGGGACAGCCATGAACACTGAAGCTTTCTTT
CASSVGTAMNTEAFF
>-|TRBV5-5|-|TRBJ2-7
TGTGCCAGCAGCCTTGGGATGGACATCTCCTACGAGCAGTACTTC
CASSLGMDISYEQYF
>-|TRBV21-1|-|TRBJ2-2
TGTGCCAGCAGCCCCCGGATACACGGCGCCGGGGAGCTGTTTTTT
CASSPRIHGAGELFF
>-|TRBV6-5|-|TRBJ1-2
TGTGCCAGCAGATCCACAGTAAATCTTGGCTACACCTTC
CASRSTVNLGYTF
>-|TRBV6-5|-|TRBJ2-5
TGTGCCAGCAGTTACAACAGGGGCGGAGGGGCCCAGTACTTC
CASSYNRGGGAQYF
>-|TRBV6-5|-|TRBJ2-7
TGTGCCAGCAGTTGGAGGGACGAGCAGTACTTC
CASSWRDEQYF
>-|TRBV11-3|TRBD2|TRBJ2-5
TGTGCCAGCAGCCGCCGGGGGGTCCAAGAGACCCAGTACTTC
CASSRRGVQETQYF
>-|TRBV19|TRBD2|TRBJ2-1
TGTGCCAGTAGTACAATAGCGGGGGGTTCCTACAATGAGCAGTTCTTC
CASSTIAGGSYNEQFF
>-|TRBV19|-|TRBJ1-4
TGTGCCAGTAGTTCAGGGTCAACTAATGAAAAACTGTTTTTT
CASSSGSTNEKLFF
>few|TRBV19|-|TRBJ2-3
TGTGCCAGTAGCTGGACTACCACAGATACGCAGTATTTT
CASSWTTTDTQYF
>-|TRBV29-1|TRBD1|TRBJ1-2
TGCAGCGTTGAAAGGTGGACAGGGGGTGGGAATGGCTACACCTTC
CSVERWTGGGNGYTF
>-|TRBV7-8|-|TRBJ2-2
TGTGCCAGCAGCTTAGGAGTAATAGGGCCCCTTGTTACCGGGGAGCTGTTTTTT
CASSLGVIGPLVTGELFF
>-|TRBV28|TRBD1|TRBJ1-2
TGTGCCAGCAGTTCGGGACAGGGGCGCGGCTACACCTTC
CASSSGQGRGYTF
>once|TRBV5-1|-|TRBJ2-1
TGCGCCAGCAGACTTTCCGGGGTAACCTACAATGAGCAGTTCTTC
CASRLSGVTYNEQFF
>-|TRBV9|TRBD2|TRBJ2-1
TGTGCCAGCAGCGTCGGGACTAGCGGGGGGGCCAACAATGAGCAGTTCTTC
CASSVGTSGGANNEQFF
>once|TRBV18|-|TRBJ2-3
TGTGCCAGCTCACCACCCACCGCAGATACGCAGTATTTT
CASSPPTADTQYF
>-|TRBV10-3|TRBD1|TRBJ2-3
TGTGCCGTCCTGGGACAGGGAAAGGATACGCAGTATTTT
CAVLGQGKDTQYF
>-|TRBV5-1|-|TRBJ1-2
TGCGCCAGCAGCTTTGGACCGTACTATGGCTACACCTTC
CASSFGPYYGYTF
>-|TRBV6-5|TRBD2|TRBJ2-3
TGTGCCAGCAGTTACGGACTAGCGGGAGGACCAGATACGCAGTATTTT
CASSYGLAGGPDTQYF
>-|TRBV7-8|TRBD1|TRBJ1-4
TGTGCCAGCAGCTTATCGGGACAGGGCGGCGAAAAACTGTTTTTT
CASSLSGQGGEKLFF
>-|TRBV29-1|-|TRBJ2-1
TGCAGCGTTTGGGTCAGGAGTTACAATGAGCAGTTCTTC
CSVWVRSYNEQFF